This T cell receptor (beta chain) was sequenced in a study of T cell changes during pregnancy in multiple sclerosis. The V gene's germline CDR1 is MNHEY and CDR2 SMNVEV (reference sequence). V was shortened by 6 bases and J by 0 bases, with 23 bases between the two germline ends. The CDR3 covers 18 residues. Sequenced by immunoSEQ multiplex PCR; TCRdb stores in-frame clones only, minus some. The sample lists 20,000 to 25,000 clones, about 89% seen once, with roughly 6.9% in the top ten. The sequences come from CD8+ T cells from peripheral blood mononuclear cells, collected in the first trimester of pregnancy. The chain has TRBV27 and TRBJ2-5; tentative D call: TRBD1 (6 bases). This TCR was sampled from a female donor with multiple sclerosis, enrolled in a pregnancy study. The CDR3 nucleotides are TGTGCCAGCAGCCCCGACGGACAGCAAACTTCGTACCAAGAGACCCAGTACTTC. As protein: CASSPDGQQTSYQETQYF.